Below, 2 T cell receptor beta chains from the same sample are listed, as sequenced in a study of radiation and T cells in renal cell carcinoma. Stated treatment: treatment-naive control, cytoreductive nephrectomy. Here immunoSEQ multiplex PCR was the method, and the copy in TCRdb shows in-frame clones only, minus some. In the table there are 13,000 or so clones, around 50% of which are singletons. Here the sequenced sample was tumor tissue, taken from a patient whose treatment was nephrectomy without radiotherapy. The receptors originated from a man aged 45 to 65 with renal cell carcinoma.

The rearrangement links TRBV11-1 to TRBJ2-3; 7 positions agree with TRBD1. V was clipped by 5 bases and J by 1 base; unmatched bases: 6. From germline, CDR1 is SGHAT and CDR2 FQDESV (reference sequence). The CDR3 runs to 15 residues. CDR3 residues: CASSQQGKGTDTQYF. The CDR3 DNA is TGTGCCAGCAGCCAACAGGGGAAGGGCACAGATACGCAGTATTTT.

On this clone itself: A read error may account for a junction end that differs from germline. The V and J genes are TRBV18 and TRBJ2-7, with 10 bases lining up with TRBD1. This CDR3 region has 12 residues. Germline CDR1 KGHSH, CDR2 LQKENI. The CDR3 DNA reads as TGTGCCAGCTCCAAAAGGGACAGGGGTTTGGACTTC. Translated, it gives CASSKRDRGLDF.